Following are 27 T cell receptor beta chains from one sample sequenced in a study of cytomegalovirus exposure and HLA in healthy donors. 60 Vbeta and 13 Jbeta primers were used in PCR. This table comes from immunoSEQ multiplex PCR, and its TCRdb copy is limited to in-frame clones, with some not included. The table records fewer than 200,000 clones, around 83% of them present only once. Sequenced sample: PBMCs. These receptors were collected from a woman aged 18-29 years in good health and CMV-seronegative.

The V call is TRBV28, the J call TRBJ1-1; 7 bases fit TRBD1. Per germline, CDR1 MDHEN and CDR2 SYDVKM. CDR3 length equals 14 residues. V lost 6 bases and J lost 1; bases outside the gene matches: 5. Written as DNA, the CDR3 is TGTGCCAGCAGCCCGGCAGGGGGGAACACTGAAGCTTTCTTT. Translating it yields CASSPAGGNTEAFF.

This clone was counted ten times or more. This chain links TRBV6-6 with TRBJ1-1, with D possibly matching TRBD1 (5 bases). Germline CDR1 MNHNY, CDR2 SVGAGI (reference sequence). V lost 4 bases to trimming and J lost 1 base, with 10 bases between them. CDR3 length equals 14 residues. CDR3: CASSFWQGNTEAFF. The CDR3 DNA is TGTGCCAGCAGTTTTTGGCAGGGGAACACTGAAGCTTTCTTT.

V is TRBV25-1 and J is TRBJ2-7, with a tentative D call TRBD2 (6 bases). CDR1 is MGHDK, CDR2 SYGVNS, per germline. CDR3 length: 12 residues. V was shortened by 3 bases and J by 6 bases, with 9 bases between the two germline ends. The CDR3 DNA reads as TGTGCCAGCAGTGACGGCGGGACCGAGCAGTACTTC. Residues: CASSDGGTEQYF.

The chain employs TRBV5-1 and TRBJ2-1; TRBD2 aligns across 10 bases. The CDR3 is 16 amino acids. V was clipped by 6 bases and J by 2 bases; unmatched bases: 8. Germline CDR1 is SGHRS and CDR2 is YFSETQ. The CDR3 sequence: CASTLEGLAPYNEQFF. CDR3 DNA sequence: TGCGCCAGCACCCTGGAGGGACTAGCGCCCTACAATGAGCAGTTCTTC.

The CDR3 loop is CASSFYDGLVQGQTQYF. The CDR3 DNA sequence: TGCGCCAGCAGCTTTTATGATGGTCTCGTCCAGGGGCAGACCCAGTACTTC. The J gene is TRBJ2-5, the V gene TRBV5-1, with D possibly TRBD1 on 6 matching bases. Germline-derived CDR1 and CDR2 are SGHRS and YFSETQ. This CDR3 is 17 amino acids long. Trimming removed 2 bases from V and 6 bases from J, with 23 bases in between.

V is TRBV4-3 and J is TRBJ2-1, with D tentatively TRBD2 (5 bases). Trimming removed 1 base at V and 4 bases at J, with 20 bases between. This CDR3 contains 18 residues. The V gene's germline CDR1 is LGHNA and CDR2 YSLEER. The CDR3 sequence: CASSQVERLSPPYNEQFF. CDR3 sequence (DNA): TGCGCCAGCAGCCAAGTGGAAAGACTATCTCCCCCTTACAATGAGCAGTTCTTC.

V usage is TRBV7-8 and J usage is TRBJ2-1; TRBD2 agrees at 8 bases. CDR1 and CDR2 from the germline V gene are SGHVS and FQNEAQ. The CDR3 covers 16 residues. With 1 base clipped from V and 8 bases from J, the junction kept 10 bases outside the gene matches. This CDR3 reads CASSLVPSSGSYEQFF. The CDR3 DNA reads TGTGCCAGCAGCTTAGTCCCGAGCAGCGGGAGCTATGAGCAGTTCTTC.

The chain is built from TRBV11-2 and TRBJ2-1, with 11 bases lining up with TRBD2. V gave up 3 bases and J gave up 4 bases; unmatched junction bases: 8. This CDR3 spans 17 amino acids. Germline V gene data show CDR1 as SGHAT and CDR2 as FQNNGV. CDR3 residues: CASSLHPGLAAYNEQFF. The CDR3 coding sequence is TGTGCCAGCAGCTTGCACCCGGGACTAGCGGCGTACAATGAGCAGTTCTTC.

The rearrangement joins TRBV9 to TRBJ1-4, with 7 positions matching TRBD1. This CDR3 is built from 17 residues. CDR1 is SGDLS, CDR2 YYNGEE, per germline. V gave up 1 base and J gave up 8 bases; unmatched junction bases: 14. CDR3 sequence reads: CASSVIDREGLNEKLFF. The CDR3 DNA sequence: TGTGCCAGCAGCGTAATAGACAGGGAAGGGCTAAACGAAAAACTGTTTTTT.

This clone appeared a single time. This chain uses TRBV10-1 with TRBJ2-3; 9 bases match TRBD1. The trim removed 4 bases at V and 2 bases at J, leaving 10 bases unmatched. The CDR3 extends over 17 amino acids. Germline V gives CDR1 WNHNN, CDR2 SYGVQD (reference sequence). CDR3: CASSAVPGQGFTDTQYF. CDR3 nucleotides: TGCGCCAGCAGTGCCGTCCCGGGACAGGGTTTCACAGATACGCAGTATTTT.

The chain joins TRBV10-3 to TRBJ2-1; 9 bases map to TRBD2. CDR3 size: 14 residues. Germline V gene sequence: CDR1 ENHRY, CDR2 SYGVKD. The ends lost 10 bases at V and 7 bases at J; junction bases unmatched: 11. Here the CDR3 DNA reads TGTGCCAGCATGACTAGCGGAGGATATAATGAGCAGTTCTTC. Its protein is CASMTSGGYNEQFF.

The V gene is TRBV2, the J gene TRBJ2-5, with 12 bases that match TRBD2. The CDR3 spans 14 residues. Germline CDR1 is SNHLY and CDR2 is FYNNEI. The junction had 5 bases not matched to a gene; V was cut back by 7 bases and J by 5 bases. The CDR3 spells CASIRLAGEETQYF. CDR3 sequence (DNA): TGTGCCAGCATCAGACTAGCGGGAGAGGAGACCCAGTACTTC.

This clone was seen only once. This CDR3 reads CASSSRLVNNEQFF. DNA of the CDR3: TGTGCCAGCAGCTCCCGACTAGTGAATAATGAGCAGTTCTTC. J is TRBJ2-1 and V is TRBV9, with a weak D call TRBD2 (6 bases). V lost 4 bases and J lost 7, with 15 bases in between. The germline gives CDR1 SGDLS, CDR2 YYNGEE. The CDR3 covers 14 residues.

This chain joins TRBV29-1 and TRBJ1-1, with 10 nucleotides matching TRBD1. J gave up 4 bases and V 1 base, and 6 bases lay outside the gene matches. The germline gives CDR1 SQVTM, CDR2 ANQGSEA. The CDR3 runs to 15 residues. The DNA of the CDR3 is TGCAGCGTTGAAGGGACAGGGGGAAAGGTCACTGAAGCTTTCTTT. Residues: CSVEGTGGKVTEAFF.

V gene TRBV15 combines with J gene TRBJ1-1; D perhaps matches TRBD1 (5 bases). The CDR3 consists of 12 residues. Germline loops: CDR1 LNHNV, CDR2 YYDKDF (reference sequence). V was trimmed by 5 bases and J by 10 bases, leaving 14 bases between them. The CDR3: CATSSWGGGAFF. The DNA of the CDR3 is TGTGCCACCAGCTCATGGGGGGGAGGAGCTTTCTTT. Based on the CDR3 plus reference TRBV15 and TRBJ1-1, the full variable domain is DAMVIQNPRYQVTQFGKPVTLSCSQTLNHNVMYWYQQKSSQAPKLLFHYYDKDFNNEADTPDNFQSRRPNTSFCFLDIRSPGLGDTAMYLCATSSWGGGAFFGQGTRLTVV.

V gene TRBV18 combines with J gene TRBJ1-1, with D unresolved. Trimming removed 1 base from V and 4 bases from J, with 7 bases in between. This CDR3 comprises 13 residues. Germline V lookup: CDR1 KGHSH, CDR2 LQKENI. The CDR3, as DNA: TGTGCCAGCTCACCACTTGGAGTCACTGAAGCTTTCTTT. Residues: CASSPLGVTEAFF.

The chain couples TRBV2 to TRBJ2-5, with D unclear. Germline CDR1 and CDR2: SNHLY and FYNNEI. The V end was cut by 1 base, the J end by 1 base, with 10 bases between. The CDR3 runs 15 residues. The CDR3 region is CASSEVAAPQETQYF. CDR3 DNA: TGTGCCAGCAGTGAAGTGGCGGCCCCCCAAGAGACCCAGTACTTC.

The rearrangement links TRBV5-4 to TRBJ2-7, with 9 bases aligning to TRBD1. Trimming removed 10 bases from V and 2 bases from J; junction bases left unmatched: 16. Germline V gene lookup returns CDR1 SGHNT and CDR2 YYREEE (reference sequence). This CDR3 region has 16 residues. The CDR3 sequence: CACGAGGGQGTYEQYF. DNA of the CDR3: TGTGCCTGTGGTGCAGGGGGGGGACAGGGAACCTACGAGCAGTACTTC.

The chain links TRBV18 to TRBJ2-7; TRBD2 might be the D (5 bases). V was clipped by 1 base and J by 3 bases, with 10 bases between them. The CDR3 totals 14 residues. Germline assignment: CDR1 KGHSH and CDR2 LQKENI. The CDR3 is CASSPQRDGYEQYF. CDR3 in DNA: TGTGCCAGCTCACCACAGAGGGATGGCTACGAGCAGTACTTC.

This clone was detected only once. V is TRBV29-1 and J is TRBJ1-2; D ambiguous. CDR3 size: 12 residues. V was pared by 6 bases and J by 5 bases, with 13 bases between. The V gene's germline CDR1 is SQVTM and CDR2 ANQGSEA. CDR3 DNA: TGCAGCGTCCCCGACAAGGAATATGGCTACACCTTC. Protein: CSVPDKEYGYTF.

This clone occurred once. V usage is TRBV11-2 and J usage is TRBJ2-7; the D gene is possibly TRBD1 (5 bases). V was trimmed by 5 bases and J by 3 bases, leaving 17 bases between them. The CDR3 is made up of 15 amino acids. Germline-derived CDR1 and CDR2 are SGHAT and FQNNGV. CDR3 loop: CASSGLRRGSYEQYF. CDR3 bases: TGTGCCAGCAGCGGATTACGAAGGGGAAGCTACGAGCAGTACTTC.

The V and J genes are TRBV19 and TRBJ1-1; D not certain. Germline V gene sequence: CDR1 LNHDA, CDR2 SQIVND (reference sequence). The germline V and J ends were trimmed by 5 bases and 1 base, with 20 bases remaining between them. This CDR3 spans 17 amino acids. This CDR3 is CASSPLPVGTRNTEAFF. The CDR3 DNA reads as TGTGCCAGTAGTCCCCTCCCGGTCGGTACGCGGAACACTGAAGCTTTCTTT.

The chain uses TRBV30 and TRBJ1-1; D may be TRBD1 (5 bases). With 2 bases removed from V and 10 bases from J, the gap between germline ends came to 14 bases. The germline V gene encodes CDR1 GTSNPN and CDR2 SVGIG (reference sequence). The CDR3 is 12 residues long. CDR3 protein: CAWSFRGFGAFF. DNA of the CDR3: TGTGCCTGGAGTTTTAGGGGATTTGGAGCTTTCTTT.

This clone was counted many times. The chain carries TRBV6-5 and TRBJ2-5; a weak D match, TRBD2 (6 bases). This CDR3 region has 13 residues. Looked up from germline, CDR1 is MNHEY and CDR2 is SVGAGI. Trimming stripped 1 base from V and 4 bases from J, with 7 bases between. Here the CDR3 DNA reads TGTGCCAGCAGTTACTTGGGGGGAGAGACCCAGTACTTC. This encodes CASSYLGGETQYF.

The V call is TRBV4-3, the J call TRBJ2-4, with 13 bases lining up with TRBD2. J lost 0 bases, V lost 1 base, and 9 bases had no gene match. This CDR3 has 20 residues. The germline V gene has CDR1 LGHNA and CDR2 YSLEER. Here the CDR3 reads CASSQAPGTSGDLAKNIQYF. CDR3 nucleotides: TGCGCCAGCAGCCAAGCGCCCGGGACTAGCGGGGACCTAGCCAAAAACATTCAGTACTTC.

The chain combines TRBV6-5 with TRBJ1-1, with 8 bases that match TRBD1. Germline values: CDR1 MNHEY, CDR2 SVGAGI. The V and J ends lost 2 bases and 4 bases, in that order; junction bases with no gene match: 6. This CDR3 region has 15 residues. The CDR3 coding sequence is TGTGCCAGCAGTTACCTGGACAGGGTGGGCACTGAAGCTTTCTTT. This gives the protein CASSYLDRVGTEAFF.

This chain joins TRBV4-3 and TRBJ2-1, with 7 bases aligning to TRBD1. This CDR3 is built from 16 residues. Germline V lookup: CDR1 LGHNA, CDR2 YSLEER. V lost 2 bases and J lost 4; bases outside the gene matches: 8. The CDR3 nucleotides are TGCGCCAGCAGCCAAACCTGGACAGGAAGGTACAATGAGCAGTTCTTC. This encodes CASSQTWTGRYNEQFF.